What follows are 27 T cell receptor beta chains derived from one specimen sequenced in a study of CD8 T cells in ankylosing spondylitis. Regarding the study as a whole: The study identified a TCR beta motif of fewer than 10 highly homologous variants that appeared characteristic of ankylosing spondylitis blood.

One entry per CDR3 protein, called by TCRdb with MiXCR from the 5' RACE reads. The sample has around 490,000 distinct CDR3 sequences; less than 6% are singletons. Their specific antigens are unknown. The sequenced sample consisted of blood, either unsorted or a sorted T cell fraction (not recorded which). The receptors stem from a male donor with ankylosing spondylitis.

This clonotype was counted ten times or more. The CDR3, as DNA: TGCAGTGCTAGAGTTAACAGGGGGCGAGAAATATACTTGAACACTGAAGCTTTCTTT. Translation gives CSARVNRGREIYLNTEAFF. The genes are TRBV20-1 and TRBJ1-1, with 9 bases lining up with TRBD1. The germline CDR1 and CDR2 sequences are DFQATT and SNEGSKA (reference sequence). This CDR3 is 19 amino acids long. The trim removed 1 base at V and 0 bases at J, leaving 15 bases unmatched.

This clonotype was detected many times. CDR3 region: CATSDVGGYTGELFF. The DNA for the CDR3 is TGTGCCACCAGTGATGTGGGGGGCTACACCGGGGAGCTGTTTTTT. The rearrangement joins TRBV24-1 to TRBJ2-2; D tentatively reads TRBD1 or TRBD2 (6 bases each). Between the trimmed V and J ends, which lost 3 bases and 3 bases, there was a span of 10 bases. Germline V CDR1 and CDR2: KGHDR, SFDVKD. The CDR3 runs to 15 residues.

The sample holds many counts of this clonotype. The chain carries TRBV29-1 and TRBJ1-6, with a tentative D call TRBD1 (5 bases). Germline loops: CDR1 SQVTM, CDR2 ANQGSEA. Trimming took off 6 bases at V and 9 bases at J, with 15 bases between the two ends. The CDR3 loop spans 13 amino acids. CDR3 DNA sequence: TGCAGCGTGGCTTACAGGCGGGGTTCACCCCTCCACTTT. Protein product: CSVAYRRGSPLHF.

This clonotype was observed many times. The V and J genes are TRBV7-2 and TRBJ1-1, with D possibly matching TRBD1 (5 bases). V lost 5 bases and J 10 bases, leaving 17 bases between the germline ends. There are 13 residues in the CDR3. Germline V gives CDR1 SGHTA, CDR2 FQGNSA. This CDR3 reads CASSQIRGGIAFF. CDR3 nucleotides: TGTGCCAGCAGCCAAATTCGGGGGGGGATAGCTTTCTTT. The full variable domain, in which reference TRBV7-2 and TRBJ1-1 provide the parts outside the CDR3, is GAGVSQSPSNKVTEKGKDVELRCDPISGHTALYWYRQSLGQGLEFLIYFQGNSAPDKSGLPSDRFSAERTGGSVSTLTIQRTQQEDSAVYLCASSQIRGGIAFFGQGTRLTVV.

This clonotype was picked up many times. The V gene is TRBV20-1, the J gene TRBJ1-4; D ambiguous. Germline values: CDR1 DFQATT, CDR2 SNEGSKA (reference sequence). With 7 bases removed from V and 3 bases from J, the gap between germline ends came to 9 bases. The CDR3 spans 12 residues. The DNA for the CDR3 is TGCAGTGGGGCTCCTTCTAATGAAAAACTGTTTTTT. Amino acid sequence: CSGAPSNEKLFF.

This clonotype was detected many times. V usage is TRBV12-3 or TRBV12-4 and J usage is TRBJ2-7; 7 bases match TRBD2. This CDR3 is built from 13 residues. With V trimmed by 6 bases and J by 2 bases, 4 bases remained unmatched. The CDR3 DNA sequence: TGTGCCAGCAGGGGCGGGAGTCCCTACGAGCAGTACTTC. Amino acid sequence: CASRGGSPYEQYF.

This chain joins TRBV4-3 and TRBJ2-2, with 11 bases matching TRBD2. The CDR3 is 16 amino acids. Germline values: CDR1 LGHNA, CDR2 YSLEER. V was pared by 1 base and J by 7 bases, with 5 bases of the junction left unmatched. The CDR3 sequence is CASSQGSGRASGELFF. DNA of the CDR3: TGCGCCAGCAGCCAAGGTAGCGGGAGGGCCAGCGGGGAGCTGTTTTTT.

There are many counts of this clonotype. The chain links TRBV10-3 to TRBJ2-1, with TRBD2 identical over 10 bases. The CDR3 covers 15 residues. Germline CDR1 and CDR2: ENHRY and SYGVKD. Trimming cost V 6 bases and J 6 bases; bases outside gene matches: 8. The CDR3 protein is CAISEGAGGPNEQFF. DNA for the CDR3: TGTGCCATCAGCGAAGGAGCGGGAGGGCCCAATGAGCAGTTCTTC.

This clonotype was counted many times. The V call is TRBV5-5, the J call TRBJ2-7; no clear D gene. The germline CDR1 and CDR2 sequences are SGHKS and YYEKEE (reference sequence). The CDR3 sequence is 14 residues long. Between the trimmed V and J ends, which lost 1 base and 5 bases, there was a span of 13 bases. The CDR3 DNA reads TGTGCCAGCAGCTTGTTCGGCAGTATCAACGAGCAGTACTTC. As protein: CASSLFGSINEQYF.

This clonotype came up many times. This rearrangement joins TRBV6-2 or TRBV6-3 to TRBJ2-1, with a weak D call TRBD2 (5 bases). Trimming took off 6 bases at V and 9 bases at J, with 18 bases between the two ends. Germline CDR1 MNHEY, CDR2 SVGEGT. The CDR3 contains 14 residues. Here the CDR3 reads CASRMVRGSGEQFF. The DNA for the CDR3 is TGTGCCAGCAGGATGGTAAGAGGGTCTGGTGAGCAGTTCTTC.

The chain has TRBV20-1 and TRBJ2-3, with D maybe TRBD1 (5 bases). The CDR3 loop spans 12 amino acids. Trimming stripped 4 bases from V and 3 bases from J, with 8 bases between. Germline V CDR1 and CDR2: DFQATT, SNEGSKA (reference sequence). The CDR3 loop is CSAIRQTDTQYF. In DNA form, the CDR3 reads TGCAGTGCTATCCGACAGACAGATACGCAGTATTTT.

This clonotype was recorded at least ten times. The J gene is TRBJ1-2, the V gene TRBV10-3; D possibly corresponds to TRBD1 (5 bases). V lost 3 bases and J lost 5, with 13 bases in between. The CDR3 sequence is 14 residues long. Germline values: CDR1 ENHRY, CDR2 SYGVKD. CDR3 residues: CAISEAREEYGYTF. CDR3 sequence (DNA): TGTGCCATCAGTGAAGCCAGGGAAGAATATGGCTACACCTTC.

This clonotype was seen repeatedly, ten times or more. The chain employs TRBV28 and TRBJ1-5; TRBD1 matches at 9 bases. Germline assignment: CDR1 MDHEN and CDR2 SYDVKM. CDR3 length: 16 amino acids. With 5 bases clipped from V and 4 bases from J, the junction kept 9 bases outside the gene matches. CDR3: CASSILGTGRNQPQHF. The CDR3 DNA is TGTGCCAGCAGTATCCTAGGGACAGGGAGGAATCAGCCCCAGCATTTT.

As concerns this clonotype: The germline gene is not matched at one end of the junction; a read error may be the cause. The CDR3 bases are TGTGCCATCAGCCTCAGAGGGAACACCGGGGAGCTGTTTTTT. Translation: CAISLRGNTGELFF. The J gene is TRBJ2-2, the V gene TRBV5-6; no clear D gene. This CDR3 is built from 14 residues. Germline CDR1 is SGHDT and CDR2 is YYEEEE.

This clonotype was recorded at least ten times. This sequence joins TRBV7-9 and TRBJ2-5; TRBD1 aligns across 7 bases. CDR3 length equals 15 residues. From germline, CDR1 is SEHNR and CDR2 FQNEAQ (reference sequence). V dropped 2 bases and J dropped 5; count of bases not matched to a gene: 8. The CDR3 DNA reads as TGTGCCAGCAGCTTACGGGACAGTGGGTCGGAGACCCAGTACTTC. Translating it yields CASSLRDSGSETQYF. The variable domain in full, with the rest retrieved from reference TRBV7-9 and TRBJ2-5, is DTGVSQNPRHKITKRGQNVTFRCDPISEHNRLYWYRQTLGQGPEFLTYFQNEAQLEKSRLLSDRFSAERPKGSFSTLEIQRTEQGDSAMYLCASSLRDSGSETQYFGPGTRLLVL.

This clonotype was observed many times. The chain has TRBV20-1 and TRBJ2-3; 12 nucleotides match TRBD2. The V segment lost 1 base and the J segment 1 base; nucleotides outside the gene matches: 3. Per the germline V gene, CDR1 is DFQATT and CDR2 is SNEGSKA (reference sequence). The CDR3 runs to 16 residues. CDR3: CSARGLAGVGTDTQYF. The CDR3 DNA sequence: TGCAGTGCTAGAGGACTAGCGGGAGTGGGCACAGATACGCAGTATTTT.

This clonotype was seen repeatedly, ten times or more. This chain connects TRBV5-1 to TRBJ1-3; D not resolved. V shed 0 bases and J shed 4 bases, with 8 bases lying between them. This CDR3 comprises 14 residues. Germline V gene sequence: CDR1 SGHRS, CDR2 YFSETQ. The CDR3 coding sequence is TGCGCCAGCAGCTTGGGAGGAGGCGGAAACACCATATATTTT. It encodes CASSLGGGGNTIYF. Together with reference TRBV5-1 and TRBJ1-3, the CDR3 gives the full variable domain: KAGVTQTPRYLIKTRGQQVTLSCSPISGHRSVSWYQQTPGQGLQFLFEYFSETQRNKGNFPGRFSGRQFSNSRSEMNVSTLELGDSALYLCASSLGGGGNTIYFGEGSWLTVV.

This clonotype was detected a few times. The chain has TRBV12-3 or TRBV12-4 and TRBJ2-2, with TRBD1 matching 8 bases. The CDR3 consists of 15 residues. V lost 8 bases to trimming and J lost 7 bases; unmatched junction nucleotides: 12. The CDR3 reads CASGSTGGSHGELFF. CDR3 nucleotides: TGTGCCAGCGGGTCCACAGGGGGTAGTCACGGGGAGCTGTTTTTT.

This clonotype came up a few times. The gene calls are TRBV6-1 and TRBJ1-2, with a possible D match to TRBD1 (5 bases). The CDR3 extends over 13 amino acids. Trimming stripped 7 bases from V and 3 bases from J, with 12 bases between. Germline V CDR1 and CDR2: MNHNS, SASEGT. CDR3 residues: CASISGTDYGYTF. DNA for the CDR3: TGTGCCAGCATCTCCGGGACGGACTATGGCTACACCTTC.

This clonotype was seen many times. This chain links TRBV5-1 with TRBJ2-1, with D unresolved. Germline-derived CDR1 and CDR2 are SGHRS and YFSETQ. The CDR3 covers 12 residues. The ends were cut back, 4 bases at V and 5 bases at J, with 7 bases in the middle. CDR3 sequence: CASSVQDNEQFF. The CDR3, as DNA: TGCGCCAGCAGCGTTCAGGACAATGAGCAGTTCTTC.

In its sample, this clonotype was seen a few times. This chain joins TRBV5-1 and TRBJ2-5; a possible D gene is TRBD2 (6 bases). CDR1 SGHRS and CDR2 YFSETQ come from the germline V gene. With 0 bases removed from V and 5 bases from J, the gap between germline ends came to 11 bases. This CDR3 is 14 amino acids long. CDR3 sequence: CASSLDGGTETQYF. The CDR3 DNA reads as TGCGCCAGCAGCTTGGACGGGGGTACGGAGACCCAGTACTTC.

This clonotype was seen repeatedly, ten times or more. This chain connects TRBV4-3 to TRBJ1-1; tentatively, D is TRBD1 (6 bases). The CDR3 consists of 14 residues. The V end was cut by 1 base, the J end by 8 bases, with 14 bases between. CDR1 is LGHNA and CDR2 is YSLEER in the germline V gene. The CDR3 nucleotides read TGCGCCAGCAGCCAAGGGGCAGGGGTGCGCGAAGCTTTCTTT. Its protein is CASSQGAGVREAFF.

This clonotype has just one count. CDR3 coding DNA: TGTGCCAGCAGCTTAAGGGACAGCGTAGATACGCAGTATTTT. Protein product: CASSLRDSVDTQYF. The rearrangement links TRBV11-2 to TRBJ2-3, with 7 bases identical to TRBD1. Germline V CDR1 and CDR2: SGHAT, FQNNGV. The V and J ends lost 2 bases and 5 bases, in that order; junction bases with no gene match: 4. The CDR3 is 14 residues long. The variable domain in full, completed from reference TRBV11-2 and TRBJ2-3, reads EAGVAQSPRYKIIEKRQSVAFWCNPISGHATLYWYQQILGQGPKLLIQFQNNGVVDDSQLPKDRFSAERLKGVDSTLKIQPAKLEDSAVYLCASSLRDSVDTQYFGPGTRLTVL.

In its sample, this clonotype was seen many times. The chain has TRBV28 and TRBJ2-5; D uncertain. The CDR3 is 14 amino acids. CDR1 is MDHEN, CDR2 SYDVKM, per germline. Trimming removed 4 bases from V and 3 bases from J, with 12 bases in between. The CDR3 coding sequence is TGTGCCAGCAGTTCCTCCGTGGCCGAAGAGACCCAGTACTTC. Protein: CASSSSVAEETQYF.

This clonotype turned up a few times. The rearrangement joins TRBV27 to TRBJ2-5; weak D call: TRBD1 (5 bases). The V gene lost 5 bases and the J gene lost 5 bases, with 15 bases spanning the gap. This CDR3 has 14 residues. In germline, CDR1 is MNHEY, CDR2 SMNVEV (reference sequence). The CDR3 is CASSQQGSLETQYF. The DNA of the CDR3 is TGTGCCAGCAGTCAGCAGGGTTCTTTGGAGACCCAGTACTTC.

The chain joins TRBV29-1 to TRBJ2-7, with D possibly being TRBD2 (6 bases). The CDR3 sequence is 11 residues long. The V end lost 6 bases, the J end lost 4 bases, and 10 bases lay between the germline ends. Per germline, CDR1 SQVTM and CDR2 ANQGSEA. CDR3 sequence: CSVLRGYEQYF. The CDR3 nucleotides read TGCAGCGTCCTCCGGGGGTACGAGCAGTACTTC.

Ten or more counts support this clonotype. V and J are TRBV20-1 and TRBJ2-3; D ambiguous. Germline CDR1 and CDR2: DFQATT and SNEGSKA (reference sequence). The CDR3 extends over 13 amino acids. The V end was cut by 2 bases, the J end by 2 bases, with 8 bases between. The CDR3, as DNA: TGCAGTGCTAGAACCTACCCCACAGATACGCAGTATTTT. Translating gives CSARTYPTDTQYF.